The sample holds a few counts of the clone carrying this TCR beta chain. The source of the sample is a study of CD8 T cells in ankylosing spondylitis. Construction of TCR beta libraries was performed using quantitative 5'-RACE with molecular barcodes. TCRdb itself ran the 5' RACE reads through MiXCR, one entry per CDR3 protein. This table holds around 210,000 distinct CDR3 sequences, around 8% found once. Germline V lookup: CDR1 KGHDR, CDR2 SFDVKD. After removal of 10 bases from V and 7 bases from J, the junction contained 8 bases not matched to a gene. CDR3 size: 13 residues. The chain is built from TRBV24-1 and TRBJ2-1, with TRBD2 matching 8 bases. This clonotype originated in a female donor with ankylosing spondylitis or in good health (not recorded which). The material sequenced was blood, either unsorted or a sorted T cell fraction (not recorded which). As DNA, the CDR3 is TGTGCCACGTCGCGGGAGGAGGGTAATGAGCAGTTCTTC. This codes for CATSREEGNEQFF.